Following are 7 T cell receptor beta chains from one sample sequenced in a study of OX40 agonist ivuxolimab in advanced cancers. Sequenced by immunoSEQ multiplex PCR; TCRdb stores in-frame clones only, minus some. The table records tens of thousands of clones, less than 85% of them present only once. Specimen: CD4+ or CD8+ T cells sorted from blood, collected in a trial of the OX40 agonist ivuxolimab. These TCRs come from an adult with an advanced solid tumor such as melanoma, head and neck, liver or kidney cancer.

This clone was seen once. This chain connects TRBV7-2 to TRBJ2-1, with D hard to call. In germline, CDR1 is SGHTA, CDR2 FQGNSA. This CDR3 has 13 residues. The germline V and J ends were trimmed by 1 base and 6 bases, with 7 bases remaining between them. This CDR3 is CASSLVQTNEQFF. The CDR3 bases are TGTGCCAGCAGCTTAGTCCAAACCAATGAGCAGTTCTTC.

The chain recombines TRBV29-1 with TRBJ1-4, with a tentative D call TRBD1 (5 bases). Per the germline V gene, CDR1 is SQVTM and CDR2 is ANQGSEA. The CDR3 has 12 residues. Trimming cost V 7 bases and J 6 bases, with 12 bases left between them. The CDR3 reads CSAREVDEKLFF. CDR3 coding DNA: TGCAGCGCCAGGGAAGTGGATGAAAAACTGTTTTTT.

This clone was detected a few times. V and J are TRBV6-5 and TRBJ2-2; D remains unclear. Germline values: CDR1 MNHEY, CDR2 SVGAGI. This CDR3 contains 13 residues. V was cut by 6 bases and J by 0 bases, with 5 bases left in between. This chain's CDR3 is CASRPSNTGELFF. The CDR3 nucleotides read TGTGCCAGCAGGCCGTCGAACACCGGGGAGCTGTTTTTT.

V and J are TRBV2 and TRBJ1-2, with D uncertain. Germline values: CDR1 SNHLY, CDR2 FYNNEI. CDR3 length equals 11 residues. Trimming cost V 1 base and J 5 bases, with 2 bases left between them. The CDR3 region is CASSEEYGYTF. CDR3 DNA sequence: TGTGCCAGCAGTGAAGAGTATGGCTACACCTTC.

The gene calls are TRBV28 and TRBJ2-5; no reliable D call. This CDR3 comprises 14 residues. Trimming pared 8 bases from V and 3 bases from J, leaving 16 bases between. Germline V gives CDR1 MDHEN, CDR2 SYDVKM. CDR3 amino acids: CASLGPLSEETQYF. In DNA, the CDR3 is TGTGCCAGCCTAGGGCCCTTGAGCGAAGAGACCCAGTACTTC.

The chain has TRBV2 and TRBJ2-3, with D perhaps TRBD2 (5 bases). Between the trimmed V and J ends, which lost 6 bases and 2 bases, there was a span of 12 bases. The V gene's germline CDR1 is SNHLY and CDR2 FYNNEI. CDR3 length: 14 residues. The CDR3 here is CASRKGEHTDTQYF. In DNA form, the CDR3 reads TGTGCCAGCAGGAAGGGAGAACACACAGATACGCAGTATTTT. The whole variable domain, remainder taken from reference TRBV2 and TRBJ2-3, is EPEVTQTPSHQVTQMGQEVILRCVPISNHLYFYWYRQILGQKVEFLVSFYNNEISEKSEIFDDQFSVERPDGSNFTLKIRSTKLEDSAMYFCASRKGEHTDTQYFGPGTRLTVL.

The chain has TRBV7-3 and TRBJ2-5; TRBD2 matches at 8 bases. Germline V lookup: CDR1 SGHTA, CDR2 FQGTGA. The J segment lost 4 bases and the V segment lost 0 bases, leaving 4 bases of the junction unmatched. The CDR3 extends over 15 amino acids. CDR3: CASSLTAGGRETQYF. As DNA, the CDR3 is TGTGCCAGCAGCTTAACGGCGGGGGGCCGAGAGACCCAGTACTTC.